The 23 T cell receptor beta chains below were found in one sample sequenced in a study of blood T cell repertoires in COVID-19. Only in-frame clones appear in the TCRdb table, and some are missing; sequencing was by immunoSEQ multiplex PCR. The sample comprises 250,000 or so clones, 88% of which are singletons, and just under 1% rests with the top ten. The material sequenced was peripheral blood. The receptors derive from a woman aged 40 to 49 who had recovered from COVID-19.

This clone appeared once. The rearrangement uses TRBV19 and TRBJ1-1, with 7 positions matching TRBD1. This CDR3 is 15 amino acids long. J lost 1 base, V lost 4 bases, and 6 bases had no gene match. The germline V gene has CDR1 LNHDA and CDR2 SQIVND (reference sequence). CDR3 loop: CASSRGGQRNTEAFF. CDR3 nucleotides: TGTGCCAGTAGTAGAGGGGGACAGAGGAACACTGAAGCTTTCTTT.

The chain links TRBV16 to TRBJ1-5; tentative D call: TRBD1 (5 bases). Trimming left V 0 bases short and J 0 bases short, with 15 bases between. Germline V CDR1 and CDR2: KGHSY, FQNENV. This CDR3 region has 18 residues. This CDR3 is CASSQSGGSRYSNQPQHF. In nucleotides, the CDR3 is TGTGCCAGCAGCCAATCGGGGGGGTCACGGTATAGCAATCAGCCCCAGCATTTT.

The chain carries TRBV2 and TRBJ1-2; TRBD1 matches at 10 bases. The ends lost 8 bases at V and 6 bases at J; junction bases unmatched: 9. Looked up from germline, CDR1 is SNHLY and CDR2 is FYNNEI. The CDR3 runs 14 residues. CDR3 DNA: TGTGCCAGCGCGATGGGACAGGGGTCTCATGGCTACACCTTC. Translating gives CASAMGQGSHGYTF.

This chain links TRBV4-3 with TRBJ2-1; D gene ambiguous. The CDR3 has 15 amino acids. Germline CDR1 is LGHNA and CDR2 is YSLEER. V gave up 4 bases and J gave up 0 bases, with 10 bases separating them. CDR3 DNA sequence: TGCGCCAGCAGCCGGGCCCGCAACTCCTACAATGAGCAGTTCTTC. This gives the protein CASSRARNSYNEQFF.

The chain carries TRBV6-5 and TRBJ2-1; 8 positions match TRBD1. This CDR3 has 15 amino acids. The junction had 5 bases not matched to a gene; V was cut back by 1 base and J by 6 bases. Germline CDR1 and CDR2: MNHEY and SVGAGI. CDR3 sequence reads: CASSYFPGQANEQFF. The DNA for the CDR3 is TGTGCCAGCAGTTACTTCCCGGGACAGGCCAATGAGCAGTTCTTC.

This rearrangement joins TRBV18 to TRBJ2-1; TRBD2 aligns across 12 bases. Germline V lookup: CDR1 KGHSH, CDR2 LQKENI. The CDR3 extends over 16 amino acids. Trimming at V came to 4 bases and at J to 7 bases, leaving 8 bases not matched to a gene. CDR3 nucleotides: TGTGCCAGCTCACAGACTAGCGGGAGACCCGAGAATGAGCAGTTCTTC. The encoded protein is CASSQTSGRPENEQFF.

The rearrangement joins TRBV12-3 or TRBV12-4 to TRBJ1-2; the D is unclear. V lost 5 bases and J lost 8, with 15 bases in between. This CDR3 has 13 residues. The chain's CDR3 is CASSPTGRIGYTF. Here the CDR3 DNA reads TGTGCCAGCAGTCCGACGGGAAGGATAGGCTACACCTTC.

The chain joins TRBV6-5 to TRBJ2-6; no reliable D call. Germline CDR1 is MNHEY and CDR2 is SVGAGI. V lost 2 bases to trimming and J lost 6 bases, with 14 bases between them. This CDR3 has 16 amino acids. CDR3 sequence (DNA): TGTGCCAGCAGTTACGTTGGCCTCGGGTCGGCCAACGTCCTGACTTTC. It is translated as CASSYVGLGSANVLTF.

The J gene is TRBJ2-3, the V gene TRBV6-4; D possibly corresponds to TRBD2 (6 bases). The CDR3 has 15 amino acids. Trimming took off 3 bases at V and 1 base at J, with 11 bases between the two ends. Germline V gives CDR1 MRHNA, CDR2 SNTAGT. This CDR3 reads CASSESGGRTDTQYF. CDR3 nucleotides: TGTGCCAGCAGTGAGAGCGGAGGGCGCACAGATACGCAGTATTTT.

This chain links TRBV15 with TRBJ1-3; 8 positions match TRBD1. This CDR3 spans 15 amino acids. Trimming took 3 bases from V and 3 from J; bases not matched to a gene: 4. CDR1 and CDR2 (germline): LNHNV, YYDKDF (reference sequence). In DNA, the CDR3 is TGTGCCACCAGCAGGGACAGGGTTGTTGGAAACACCATATATTTT. Protein product: CATSRDRVVGNTIYF.

The V gene is TRBV6-5, the J gene TRBJ1-6; 10 positions agree with TRBD1. V was clipped by 6 bases and J by 10 bases; unmatched bases: 6. CDR3 length: 14 residues. CDR1 and CDR2 from the germline V gene are MNHEY and SVGAGI. The CDR3 nucleotides read TGTGCCAGCAGATGGGGGACAGGGGACTCACCCCTCCACTTT. It yields the protein CASRWGTGDSPLHF.

The V gene is TRBV12-5, the J gene TRBJ2-1; TRBD1 matches 7 bases. J lost 0 bases, V lost 1 base, and 6 bases had no gene match. CDR3 length equals 17 residues. Per germline, CDR1 LGHNT and CDR2 FRNRAP. The CDR3 loop reads CASGLEGQDRSYNEQFF. The DNA for the CDR3 is TGTGCTAGTGGTTTGGAAGGACAGGACCGCTCCTACAATGAGCAGTTCTTC.

The J gene is TRBJ1-5, the V gene TRBV6-2 or TRBV6-3; 9 bases agree with TRBD1. J lost 4 bases, V lost 5 bases, and 3 bases had no gene match. The CDR3 sequence is 14 residues long. Germline CDR1 reads MNHEY; CDR2 reads SVGEGT. CDR3 region: CASSTGQGNQPQHF. The CDR3 nucleotides read TGTGCCAGCAGTACCGGACAGGGGAATCAGCCCCAGCATTTT.

This clone has at least ten counts. The chain couples TRBV19 to TRBJ1-1; D is unclear. Looked up from germline, CDR1 is LNHDA and CDR2 is SQIVND (reference sequence). The CDR3 runs to 16 residues. The V end lost 5 bases, the J end lost 4 bases, and 20 bases lay between the germline ends. The CDR3 DNA reads TGTGCCAGTAGTGGCGGGTCGGCAACGTCGGTCACTGAAGCTTTCTTT. Translated: CASSGGSATSVTEAFF.

The rearrangement joins TRBV5-1 to TRBJ2-3; the match to TRBD2 covers 12 bases. V dropped 3 bases and J dropped 6; count of bases not matched to a gene: 2. The germline V gene has CDR1 SGHRS and CDR2 YFSETQ. This CDR3 has 14 residues. The CDR3 coding sequence is TGCGCCAGCAGCTCCCTAGCGGGAGGGGATACGCAGTATTTT. It codes for CASSSLAGGDTQYF.

The rearrangement links TRBV19 to TRBJ1-2; D gene ambiguous. CDR1 is LNHDA and CDR2 is SQIVND in the germline V gene (reference sequence). The CDR3 loop spans 14 amino acids. V shed 5 bases and J shed 4 bases, with 14 bases lying between them. DNA for the CDR3: TGTGCCAGTAGTCGCCAGGCGTCGACCTATGGCTACACCTTC. Residues: CASSRQASTYGYTF.

This chain joins TRBV11-3 and TRBJ2-7; TRBD2 matches 7 bases. The CDR3 runs to 14 residues. Per the germline V gene, CDR1 is SGHNT and CDR2 is YENEEA. Trimming cost V 1 base and J 6 bases; bases outside gene matches: 6. This chain's CDR3 is CASSLGGGTGEQYF. As DNA, the CDR3 is TGTGCCAGCAGCTTAGGGGGAGGGACCGGCGAGCAGTACTTC. The full variable domain, completed using reference TRBV11-3 and TRBJ2-7, is EAGVVQSPRYKIIEKKQPVAFWCNPISGHNTLYWYLQNLGQGPELLIRYENEEAVDDSQLPKDRFSAERLKGVDSTLKIQPAELGDSAVYLCASSLGGGTGEQYFGPGTRLTVT.

CDR3 residues: CATSRVGKELFF. Written as DNA, the CDR3 is TGTGCCACCAGCAGAGTGGGCAAAGAACTGTTTTTT. V usage is TRBV15 and J usage is TRBJ1-4; no definite D call. Trimming took 1 base from V and 12 from J, leaving 9 bases between them. Germline V gene sequence: CDR1 LNHNV, CDR2 YYDKDF (reference sequence). The CDR3 loop spans 12 amino acids.

The genes are TRBV7-2 and TRBJ1-4, with D perhaps TRBD1 (6 bases). Trimming shortened V by 5 bases and J by 8 bases, and 27 bases separated the two germline ends. This CDR3 region has 18 residues. Germline assignment: CDR1 SGHTA and CDR2 FQGNSA. The CDR3 here is CASSKRSRSRGSSEKLFF. The CDR3 region has the DNA TGTGCCAGCAGCAAACGGTCTCGTAGCAGGGGCTCGTCAGAAAAACTGTTTTTT.

CDR3 sequence reads: CACPPGKTGVGYGYTF. The CDR3 DNA follows: TGTGCCTGCCCCCCGGGTAAGACAGGGGTAGGCTATGGCTACACCTTC. This chain links TRBV30 with TRBJ1-2; 8 nucleotides line up with TRBD1. In germline, CDR1 is GTSNPN, CDR2 SVGIG (reference sequence). Unmatched junction bases numbered 16, after V lost 6 bases and J lost 4 bases. This CDR3 has 16 residues.

This clone was found once. This chain uses TRBV7-3 with TRBJ2-7; 13 nucleotides match TRBD2. Germline CDR1 and CDR2: SGHTA and FQGTGA. V was clipped by 2 bases and J by 2 bases; unmatched bases: 3. The CDR3 is 16 amino acids. CDR3 bases: TGTGCCAGCAGCTTATCCGGGACTAGCGGGACCTACGAGCAGTACTTC. It is translated as CASSLSGTSGTYEQYF.

V and J are TRBV9 and TRBJ2-3, with TRBD2 as a possible D gene (7 bases). This CDR3 has 15 amino acids. Germline V CDR1 and CDR2: SGDLS, YYNGEE. V shed 7 bases and J shed 1 base, with 16 bases lying between them. The CDR3 DNA sequence: TGTGCCAGCGGAGGGGGGGACTCCCGCACAGATACGCAGTATTTT. Its protein product is CASGGGDSRTDTQYF.

The V and J genes are TRBV6-5 and TRBJ1-5; a possible D gene is TRBD1 (5 bases). The CDR3 covers 14 residues. Germline V CDR1 and CDR2: MNHEY, SVGAGI. The ends were cut back, 6 bases at V and 1 base at J, with 10 bases in the middle. The CDR3 region has the DNA TGTGCCAGCAGGACGGGGGGGAGCAATCAGCCCCAGCATTTT. It encodes CASRTGGSNQPQHF.